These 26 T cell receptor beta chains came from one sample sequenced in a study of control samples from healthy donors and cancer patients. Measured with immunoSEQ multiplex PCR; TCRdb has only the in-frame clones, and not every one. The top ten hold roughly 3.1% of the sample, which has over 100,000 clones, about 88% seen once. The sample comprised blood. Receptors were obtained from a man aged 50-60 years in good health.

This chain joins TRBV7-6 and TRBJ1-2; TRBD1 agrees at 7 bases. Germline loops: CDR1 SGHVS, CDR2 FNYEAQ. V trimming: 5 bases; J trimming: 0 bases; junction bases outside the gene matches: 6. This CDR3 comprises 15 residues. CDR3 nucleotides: TGTGCCAGCAGCGAAGGGACAGAGGCTAACTATGGCTACACCTTC. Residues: CASSEGTEANYGYTF.

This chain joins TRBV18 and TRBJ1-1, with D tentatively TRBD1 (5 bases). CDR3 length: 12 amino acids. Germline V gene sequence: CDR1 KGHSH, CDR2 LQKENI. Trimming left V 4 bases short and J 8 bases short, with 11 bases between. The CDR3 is CASSHGTVEAFF. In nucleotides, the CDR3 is TGTGCCAGCTCACATGGGACGGTGGAAGCTTTCTTT.

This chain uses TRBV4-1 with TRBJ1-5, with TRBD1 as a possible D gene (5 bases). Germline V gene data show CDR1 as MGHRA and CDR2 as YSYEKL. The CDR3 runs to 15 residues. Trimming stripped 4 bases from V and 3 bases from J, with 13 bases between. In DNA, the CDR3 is TGCGCCAGCAGCCGCAGTACAGGTACCAATCAGCCCCAGCATTTT. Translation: CASSRSTGTNQPQHF.

CDR3 protein: CASTRTGGTKIEAFF. The CDR3 DNA reads as TGTGCCAGTACTCGGACAGGCGGGACGAAGATTGAAGCTTTCTTT. V gene TRBV19 combines with J gene TRBJ1-1; 7 bases are a match to TRBD1. The CDR3 runs 15 residues. V lost 7 bases, J lost 7 bases, and 15 bases stayed unmatched. Germline V gene data show CDR1 as LNHDA and CDR2 as SQIVND (reference sequence).

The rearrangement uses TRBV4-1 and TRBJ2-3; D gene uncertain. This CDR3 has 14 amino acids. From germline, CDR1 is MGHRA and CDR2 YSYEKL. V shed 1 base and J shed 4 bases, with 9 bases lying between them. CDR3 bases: TGCGCCAGCAGCCAAGGAGTGTGGGCAGATACGCAGTATTTT. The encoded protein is CASSQGVWADTQYF.

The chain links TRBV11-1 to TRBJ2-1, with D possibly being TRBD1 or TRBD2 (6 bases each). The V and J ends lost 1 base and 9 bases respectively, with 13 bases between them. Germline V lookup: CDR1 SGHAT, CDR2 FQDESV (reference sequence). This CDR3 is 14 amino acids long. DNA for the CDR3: TGTGCCAGCAGCTTAGGTACAGGAGGGGGTGAGCAGTTCTTC. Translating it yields CASSLGTGGGEQFF.

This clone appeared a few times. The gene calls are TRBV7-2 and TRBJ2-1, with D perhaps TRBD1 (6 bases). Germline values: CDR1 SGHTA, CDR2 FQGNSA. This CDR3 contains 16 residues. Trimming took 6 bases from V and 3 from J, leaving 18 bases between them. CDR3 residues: CASSLIRQVGYNEQFF. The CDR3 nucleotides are TGTGCCAGCAGTCTGATAAGACAGGTCGGCTACAATGAGCAGTTCTTC.

CDR3 in DNA: TGTGCCAGCAGCAACAGCTACGAGCAGTACTTC. This translates into CASSNSYEQYF. The chain uses TRBV25-1 and TRBJ2-7, with D unclear. Looked up from germline, CDR1 is MGHDK and CDR2 is SYGVNS. This CDR3 has 11 residues. V was shortened by 6 bases and J by 3 bases, with 6 bases between the two germline ends.

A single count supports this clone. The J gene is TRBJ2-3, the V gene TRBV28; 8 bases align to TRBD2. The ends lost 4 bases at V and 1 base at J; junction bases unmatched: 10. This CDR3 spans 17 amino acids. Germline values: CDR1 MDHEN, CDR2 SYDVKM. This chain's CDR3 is CASSSPGGGSGTDTQYF. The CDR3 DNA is TGTGCCAGCAGTTCACCCGGGGGGGGCAGTGGCACAGATACGCAGTATTTT. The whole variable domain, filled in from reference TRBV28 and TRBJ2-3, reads DVKVTQSSRYLVKRTGEKVFLECVQDMDHENMFWYRQDPGLGLRLIYFSYDVKMKEKGDIPEGYSVSREKKERFSLILESASTNQTSMYLCASSSPGGGSGTDTQYFGPGTRLTVL.

The DNA for the CDR3 is TGTGCCAGCAGCTTTTTGGGATCGGGAGGAAACACCATATATTTT. It is translated as CASSFLGSGGNTIYF. The chain is built from TRBV7-6 and TRBJ1-3; D not resolved. Germline V gene lookup returns CDR1 SGHVS and CDR2 FNYEAQ. There are 15 residues in the CDR3. Trimming shortened V by 3 bases and J by 4 bases, and 13 bases separated the two germline ends.

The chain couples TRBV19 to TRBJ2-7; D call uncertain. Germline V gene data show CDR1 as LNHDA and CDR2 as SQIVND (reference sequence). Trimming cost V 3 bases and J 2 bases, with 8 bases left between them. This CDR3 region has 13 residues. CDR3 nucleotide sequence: TGTGCCAGTAGTATTGCGTATACCTACGAGCAGTACTTC. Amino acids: CASSIAYTYEQYF.

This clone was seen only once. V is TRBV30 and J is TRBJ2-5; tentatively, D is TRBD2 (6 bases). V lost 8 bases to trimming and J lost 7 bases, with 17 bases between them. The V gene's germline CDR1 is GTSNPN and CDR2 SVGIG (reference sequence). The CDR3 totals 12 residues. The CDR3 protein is CATPALEGTQYF. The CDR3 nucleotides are TGTGCCACTCCGGCTCTGGAGGGGACCCAGTACTTC.

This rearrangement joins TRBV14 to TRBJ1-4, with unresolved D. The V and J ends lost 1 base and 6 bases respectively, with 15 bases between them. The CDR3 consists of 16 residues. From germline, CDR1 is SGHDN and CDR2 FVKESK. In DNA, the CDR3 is TGTGCCAGCAGCCAAGTCGGGTACGTGCGGGATGAAAAACTGTTTTTT. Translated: CASSQVGYVRDEKLFF.

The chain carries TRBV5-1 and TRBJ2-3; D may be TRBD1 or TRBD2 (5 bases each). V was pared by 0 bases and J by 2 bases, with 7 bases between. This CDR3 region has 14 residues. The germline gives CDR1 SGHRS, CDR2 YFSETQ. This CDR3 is CASSLGGYTDTQYF. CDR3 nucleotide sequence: TGCGCCAGCAGCTTGGGGGGGTACACAGATACGCAGTATTTT.

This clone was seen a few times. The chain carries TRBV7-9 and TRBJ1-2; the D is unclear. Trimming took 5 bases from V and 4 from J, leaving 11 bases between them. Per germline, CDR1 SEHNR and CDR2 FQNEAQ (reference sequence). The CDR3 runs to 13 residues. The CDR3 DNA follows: TGTGCCAGCAGCCCCCGTCCGGGCTATGGCTACACCTTC. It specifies CASSPRPGYGYTF.

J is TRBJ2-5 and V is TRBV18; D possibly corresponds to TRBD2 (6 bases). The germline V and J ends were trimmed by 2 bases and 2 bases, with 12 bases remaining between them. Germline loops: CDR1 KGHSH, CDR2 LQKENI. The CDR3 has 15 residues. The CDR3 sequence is CASSPTLEGQETQYF. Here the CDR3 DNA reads TGTGCCAGCTCACCAACTTTGGAGGGGCAAGAGACCCAGTACTTC. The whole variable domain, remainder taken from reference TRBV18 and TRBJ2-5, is NAGVMQNPRHLVRRRGQEARLRCSPMKGHSHVYWYRQLPEEGLKFMVYLQKENIIDESGMPKERFSAEFPKEGPSILRIQQVVRGDSAAYFCASSPTLEGQETQYFGPGTRLLVL.

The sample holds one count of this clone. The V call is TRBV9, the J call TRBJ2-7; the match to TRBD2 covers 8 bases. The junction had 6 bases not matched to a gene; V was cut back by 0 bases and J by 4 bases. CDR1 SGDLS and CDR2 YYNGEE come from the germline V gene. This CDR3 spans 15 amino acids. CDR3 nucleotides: TGTGCCAGCAGCGTAGGGCATAGCGGGGCTTACGAGCAGTACTTC. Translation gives CASSVGHSGAYEQYF. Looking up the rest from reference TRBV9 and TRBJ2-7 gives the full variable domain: DSGVTQTPKHLITATGQRVTLRCSPRSGDLSVYWYQQSLDQGLQFLIQYYNGEERAKGNILERFSAQQFPDLHSELNLSSLELGDSALYFCASSVGHSGAYEQYFGPGTRLTVT.

CDR3 in DNA: TGTGCCAGCAGCCCCGGGGGCCCTGAGGAGACCCAGTACTTC. Translated: CASSPGGPEETQYF. V usage is TRBV3-1 (or the pseudogene TRBV3-2) and J usage is TRBJ2-5, with D perhaps TRBD1 or TRBD2 (6 bases each). The germline gives CDR1 LGHDT, CDR2 YNNKEL (reference sequence). The CDR3 is 14 residues long. V was pared by 4 bases and J by 5 bases, with 14 bases between.

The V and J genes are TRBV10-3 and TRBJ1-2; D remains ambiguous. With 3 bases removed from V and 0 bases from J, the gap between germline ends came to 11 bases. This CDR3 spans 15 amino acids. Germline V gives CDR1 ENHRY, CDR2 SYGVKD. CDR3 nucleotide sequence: TGTGCCATCAGTGATAGGGCAGTACCTAACTATGGCTACACCTTC. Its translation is CAISDRAVPNYGYTF.

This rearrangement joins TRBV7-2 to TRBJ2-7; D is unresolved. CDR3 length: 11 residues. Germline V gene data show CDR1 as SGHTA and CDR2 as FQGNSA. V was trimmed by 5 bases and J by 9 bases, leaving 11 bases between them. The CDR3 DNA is TGTGCCAGCAGCCCTGGCAAATGGCAGTACTTC. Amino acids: CASSPGKWQYF.

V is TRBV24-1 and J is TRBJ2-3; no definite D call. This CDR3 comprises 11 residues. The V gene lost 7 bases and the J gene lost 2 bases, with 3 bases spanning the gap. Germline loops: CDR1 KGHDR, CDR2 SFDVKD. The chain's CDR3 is CATSLTDTQYF. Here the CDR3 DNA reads TGTGCCACCAGCCTCACAGATACGCAGTATTTT.

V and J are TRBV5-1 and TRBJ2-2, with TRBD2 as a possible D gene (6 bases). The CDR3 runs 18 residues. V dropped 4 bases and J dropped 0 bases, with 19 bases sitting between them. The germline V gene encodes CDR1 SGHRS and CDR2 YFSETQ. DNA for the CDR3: TGCGCCAGCAGCCTTTATGACTTCGGGACTGCGAACACCGGGGAGCTGTTTTTT. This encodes CASSLYDFGTANTGELFF.

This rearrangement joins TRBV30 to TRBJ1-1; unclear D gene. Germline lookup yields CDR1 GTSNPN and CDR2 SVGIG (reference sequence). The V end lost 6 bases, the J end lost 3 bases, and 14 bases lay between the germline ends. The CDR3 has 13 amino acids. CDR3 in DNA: TGTGCCTGCAACCTCGAACCTCACACTGAAGCTTTCTTT. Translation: CACNLEPHTEAFF.

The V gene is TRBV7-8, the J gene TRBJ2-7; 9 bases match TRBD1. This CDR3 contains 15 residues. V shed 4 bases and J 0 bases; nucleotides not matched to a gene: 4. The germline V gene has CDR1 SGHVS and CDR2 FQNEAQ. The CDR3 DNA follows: TGTGCCAGCAGCTCGGGACAGGGAATCTCCTACGAGCAGTACTTC. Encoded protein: CASSSGQGISYEQYF.

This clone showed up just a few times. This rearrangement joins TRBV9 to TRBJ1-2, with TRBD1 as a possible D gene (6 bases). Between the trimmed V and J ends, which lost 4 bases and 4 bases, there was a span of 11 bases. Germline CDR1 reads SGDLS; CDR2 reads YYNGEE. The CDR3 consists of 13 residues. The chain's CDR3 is CASSLDSSYGYTF. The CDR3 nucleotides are TGTGCCAGCAGCCTGGACAGCAGCTATGGCTACACCTTC.

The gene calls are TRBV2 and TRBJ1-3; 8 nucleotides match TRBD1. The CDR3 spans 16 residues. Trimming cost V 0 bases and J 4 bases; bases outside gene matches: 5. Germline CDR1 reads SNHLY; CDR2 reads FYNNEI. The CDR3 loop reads CASSEADRGSGNTIYF. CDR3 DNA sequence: TGTGCCAGCAGTGAAGCAGACAGGGGATCCGGAAACACCATATATTTT.